A single sample is the source of the 11 T cell receptor beta chains below, sequenced in a study of identifying expanded T cells in peripheral blood. Repertoires were generated with immunoSEQ multiplex PCR, while TCRdb's copy carries only in-frame clones and drops some. This table has fewer than 85,000 clones, 70% to 90% appearing once. Sequenced sample: blood. These receptors originate from a person aged 18-70 years in good health.

This clone was detected only once. The chain uses TRBV7-2 and TRBJ2-5; 7 bases map to TRBD1. The ends lost 5 bases at V and 5 bases at J; junction bases unmatched: 11. Germline assignment: CDR1 SGHTA and CDR2 FQGNSA. The CDR3 contains 15 residues. DNA of the CDR3: TGTGCCAGCAGCCCGACAGGGTTAAAGGCGGAGACCCAGTACTTC. It is translated as CASSPTGLKAETQYF.

The V and J genes are TRBV27 and TRBJ2-1; 9 bases are a match to TRBD2. Germline loops: CDR1 MNHEY, CDR2 SMNVEV (reference sequence). The ends lost 5 bases at V and 0 bases at J; junction bases unmatched: 2. The CDR3 covers 15 residues. The CDR3 loop reads CASSISGSSYNEQFF. The DNA for the CDR3 is TGTGCCAGCAGTATTAGCGGGAGCTCCTACAATGAGCAGTTCTTC.

The CDR3 nucleotides are TGTGCCAGCAGTGAATTAGGGGCGGGGGATCAGCCCCAGCATTTT. Its protein product is CASSELGAGDQPQHF. The chain is built from TRBV25-1 and TRBJ1-5, with D perhaps matching TRBD1 (5 bases). Germline loops: CDR1 MGHDK, CDR2 SYGVNS. Trimming removed 1 base at V and 5 bases at J, with 12 bases between. This CDR3 region has 15 residues.

This clone was observed a few times. The chain has TRBV11-1 and TRBJ2-1; D gene unclear. Trimming shortened V by 4 bases and J by 0 bases, and 13 bases separated the two germline ends. The CDR3 runs 16 residues. Germline loops: CDR1 SGHAT, CDR2 FQDESV (reference sequence). The CDR3 protein is CASSSLGARSYNEQFF. CDR3 coding DNA: TGTGCCAGCAGCTCCCTTGGAGCTCGCTCCTACAATGAGCAGTTCTTC.

The gene calls are TRBV4-2 and TRBJ2-5, with 8 bases matching TRBD2. The V gene end was trimmed by 0 bases and the J gene end by 2 bases; junction bases not matched to a gene: 8. The CDR3 consists of 17 residues. Per germline, CDR1 LGHNA and CDR2 YNFKEQ. CDR3 amino acids: CASSQEVGLDDQETQYF. For the CDR3, the DNA is TGTGCCAGCAGCCAAGAGGTGGGACTAGATGATCAAGAGACCCAGTACTTC.

This clone was observed a handful of times. The V and J genes are TRBV21-1 and TRBJ2-3. TRBV21-1 is a pseudogene. This CDR3 region has 17 residues. The CDR3 here is CANFRSRTRGSTDTQYF. The CDR3 coding sequence is TGTGCAAACTTTCGAAGTAGGACCCGCGGATCCACAGATACGCAGTATTTT.

The CDR3 loop reads CASSLGDGDLAKNIQYF. The CDR3 DNA is TGTGCCAGCAGCTTAGGGGACGGAGACCTAGCCAAAAACATTCAGTACTTC. The chain couples TRBV7-9 to TRBJ2-4, with D tentatively TRBD1 or TRBD2 (5 bases each). This CDR3 has 17 amino acids. Germline CDR1 reads SEHNR; CDR2 reads FQNEAQ (reference sequence). Between the trimmed V and J ends, which lost 1 base and 0 bases, there was a span of 13 bases.

The J gene is TRBJ2-3, the V gene TRBV15; 11 bases are shared with TRBD2. This CDR3 region has 16 residues. Germline V gene sequence: CDR1 LNHNV, CDR2 YYDKDF (reference sequence). The V and J ends lost 4 bases and 1 base, in that order; junction bases with no gene match: 4. Here the CDR3 DNA reads TGTGCCACCAGCAAACCGACTAGCGGGGGCACAGATACGCAGTATTTT. This encodes CATSKPTSGGTDTQYF.

CDR3 DNA sequence: TGTGCCAGCAGTTTAGCCGGGACTAGCACCGAGCAGTACTTC. Amino acids: CASSLAGTSTEQYF. The V and J genes are TRBV6-5 and TRBJ2-7, with 9 bases aligning to TRBD2. The CDR3 runs to 14 residues. Germline V gene sequence: CDR1 MNHEY, CDR2 SVGAGI. The V segment lost 4 bases and the J segment 6 bases; nucleotides outside the gene matches: 7.

The chain couples TRBV7-3 to TRBJ2-1, with D maybe TRBD2 (5 bases). Trimming removed 2 bases at V and 4 bases at J, with 9 bases between. Looked up from germline, CDR1 is SGHTA and CDR2 is FQGTGA. This CDR3 is 14 amino acids long. This CDR3 reads CASSLGLEYNEQFF. The DNA for the CDR3 is TGTGCCAGCAGCTTAGGACTCGAATACAATGAGCAGTTCTTC.

The chain employs TRBV14 and TRBJ2-1, with D perhaps TRBD2 (7 bases). Germline CDR1 reads SGHDN; CDR2 reads FVKESK. Trimming took 3 bases from V and 5 from J, leaving 23 bases between them. The CDR3 sequence is 18 residues long. For the CDR3, the DNA is TGTGCCAGCAGCCATCCCAGGGGAGGGAGGGCCAAAGACAATGAGCAGTTCTTC. Translating it yields CASSHPRGGRAKDNEQFF.